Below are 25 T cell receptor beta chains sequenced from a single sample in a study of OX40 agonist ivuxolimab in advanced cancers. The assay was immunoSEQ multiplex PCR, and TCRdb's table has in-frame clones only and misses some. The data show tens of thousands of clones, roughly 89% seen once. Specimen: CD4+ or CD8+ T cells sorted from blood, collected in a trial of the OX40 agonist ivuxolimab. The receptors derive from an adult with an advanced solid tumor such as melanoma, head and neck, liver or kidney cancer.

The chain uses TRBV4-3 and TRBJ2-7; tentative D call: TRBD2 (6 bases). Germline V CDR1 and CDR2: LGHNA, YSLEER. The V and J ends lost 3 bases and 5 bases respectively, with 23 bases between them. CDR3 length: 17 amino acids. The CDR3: CASSQKGEARYPDEQYF. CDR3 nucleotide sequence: TGCGCCAGCAGCCAGAAAGGGGAGGCCAGATATCCGGACGAGCAGTACTTC.

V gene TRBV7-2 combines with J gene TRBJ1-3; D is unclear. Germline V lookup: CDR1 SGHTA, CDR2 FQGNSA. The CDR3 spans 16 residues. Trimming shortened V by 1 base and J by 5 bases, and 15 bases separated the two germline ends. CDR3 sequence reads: CASSLEPGSLRNTIYF. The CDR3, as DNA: TGTGCCAGCAGCTTAGAACCGGGGAGCTTGAGAAACACCATATATTTT.

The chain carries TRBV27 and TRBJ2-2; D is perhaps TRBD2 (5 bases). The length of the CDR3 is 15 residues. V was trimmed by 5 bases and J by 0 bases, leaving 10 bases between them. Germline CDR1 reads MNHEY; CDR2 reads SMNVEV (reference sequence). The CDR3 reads CASSQLGPNTGELFF. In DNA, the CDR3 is TGTGCCAGCAGTCAACTAGGGCCGAACACCGGGGAGCTGTTTTTT.

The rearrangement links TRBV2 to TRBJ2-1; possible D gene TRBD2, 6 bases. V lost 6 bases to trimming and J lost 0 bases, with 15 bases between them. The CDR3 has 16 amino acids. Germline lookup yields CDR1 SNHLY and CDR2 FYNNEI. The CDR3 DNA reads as TGTGCCAGCAGGAAGGGTCTTAGCGGCTCCTACAATGAGCAGTTCTTC. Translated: CASRKGLSGSYNEQFF.

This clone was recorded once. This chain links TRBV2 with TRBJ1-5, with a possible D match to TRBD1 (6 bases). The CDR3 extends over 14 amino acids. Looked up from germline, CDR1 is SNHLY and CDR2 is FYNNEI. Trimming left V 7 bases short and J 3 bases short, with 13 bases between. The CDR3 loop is CASTLQGYNQPQHF. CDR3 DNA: TGTGCCAGCACCCTACAGGGATACAATCAGCCCCAGCATTTT.

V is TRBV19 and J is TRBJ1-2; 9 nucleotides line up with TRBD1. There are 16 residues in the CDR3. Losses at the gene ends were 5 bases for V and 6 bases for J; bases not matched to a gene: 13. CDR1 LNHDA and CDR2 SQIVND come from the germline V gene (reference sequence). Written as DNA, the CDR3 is TGTGCCAGTAGTTTCTACCGGGACAGGGAGATAAATGGCTACACCTTC. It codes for CASSFYRDREINGYTF. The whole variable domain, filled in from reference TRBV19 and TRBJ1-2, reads DGGITQSPKYLFRKEGQNVTLSCEQNLNHDAMYWYRQDPGQGLRLIYYSQIVNDFQKGDIAEGYSVSREKKESFPLTVTSAQKNPTAFYLCASSFYRDREINGYTFGSGTRLTVV.

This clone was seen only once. CDR3 nucleotides: TGTGCCAGCAGTTACGGGGGGCCCAACTACAATGAGCAGTTCTTC. Residues: CASSYGGPNYNEQFF. The chain combines TRBV6-6 with TRBJ2-1, with D perhaps being TRBD1 or TRBD2 (6 bases each). V was clipped by 2 bases and J by 3 bases, with 11 bases between them. The V gene's germline CDR1 is MNHNY and CDR2 SVGAGI (reference sequence). The CDR3 runs 15 residues.

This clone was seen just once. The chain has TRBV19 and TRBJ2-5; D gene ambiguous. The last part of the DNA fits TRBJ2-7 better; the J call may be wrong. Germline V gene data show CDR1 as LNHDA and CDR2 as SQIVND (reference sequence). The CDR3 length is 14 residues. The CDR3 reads CASSQTSSSYEQYF. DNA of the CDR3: TGTGCCAGTAGTCAGACATCCAGCTCCTACGAGCAGTACTTC.

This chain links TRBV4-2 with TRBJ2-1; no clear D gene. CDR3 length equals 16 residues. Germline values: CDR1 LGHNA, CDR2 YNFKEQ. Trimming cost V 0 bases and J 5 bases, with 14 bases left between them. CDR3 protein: CASSQEINSPNNEQFF. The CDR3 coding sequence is TGTGCCAGCAGCCAAGAAATAAATAGCCCCAACAATGAGCAGTTCTTC.

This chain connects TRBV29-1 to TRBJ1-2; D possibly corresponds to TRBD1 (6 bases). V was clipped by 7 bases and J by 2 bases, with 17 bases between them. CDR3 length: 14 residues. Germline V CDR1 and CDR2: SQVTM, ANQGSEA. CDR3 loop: CSASGQRGNYGYTF. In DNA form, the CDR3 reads TGCAGCGCTAGCGGACAGCGGGGGAACTATGGCTACACCTTC.

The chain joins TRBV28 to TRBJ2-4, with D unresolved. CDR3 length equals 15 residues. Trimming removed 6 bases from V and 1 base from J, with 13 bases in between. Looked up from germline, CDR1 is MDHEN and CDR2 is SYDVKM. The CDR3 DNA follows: TGTGCCAGCAGCCCACTCCCCACCGCCAAAAACATTCAGTACTTC. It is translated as CASSPLPTAKNIQYF.

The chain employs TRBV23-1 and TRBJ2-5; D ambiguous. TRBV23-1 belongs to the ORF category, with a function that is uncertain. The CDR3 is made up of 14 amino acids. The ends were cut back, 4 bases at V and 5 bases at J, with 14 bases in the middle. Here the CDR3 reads CASSRHRAWETQYF. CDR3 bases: TGCGCCAGCAGTCGCCACCGGGCGTGGGAGACCCAGTACTTC.

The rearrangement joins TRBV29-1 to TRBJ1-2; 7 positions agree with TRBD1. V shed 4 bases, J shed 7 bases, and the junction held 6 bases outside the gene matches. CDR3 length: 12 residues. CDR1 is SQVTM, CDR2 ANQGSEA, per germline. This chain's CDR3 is CSVVGTELGYTF. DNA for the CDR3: TGCAGCGTTGTAGGGACAGAGCTTGGCTACACCTTC. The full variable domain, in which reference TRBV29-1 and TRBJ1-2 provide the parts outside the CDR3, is SAVISQKPSRDICQRGTSLTIQCQVDSQVTMMFWYRQQPGQSLTLIATANQGSEATYESGFVIDKFPISRPNLTFSTLTVSNMSPEDSSIYLCSVVGTELGYTFGSGTRLTVV.

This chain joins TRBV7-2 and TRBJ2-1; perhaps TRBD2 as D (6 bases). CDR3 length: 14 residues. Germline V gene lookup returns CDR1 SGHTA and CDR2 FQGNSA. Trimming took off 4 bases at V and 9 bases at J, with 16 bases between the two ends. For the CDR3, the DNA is TGTGCCAGCAGCTCTCTTCGCCTAGCGTCTGAGCAGTTCTTC. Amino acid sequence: CASSSLRLASEQFF. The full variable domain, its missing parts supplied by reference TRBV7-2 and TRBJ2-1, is GAGVSQSPSNKVTEKGKDVELRCDPISGHTALYWYRQSLGQGLEFLIYFQGNSAPDKSGLPSDRFSAERTGGSVSTLTIQRTQQEDSAVYLCASSSLRLASEQFFGPGTRLTVL.

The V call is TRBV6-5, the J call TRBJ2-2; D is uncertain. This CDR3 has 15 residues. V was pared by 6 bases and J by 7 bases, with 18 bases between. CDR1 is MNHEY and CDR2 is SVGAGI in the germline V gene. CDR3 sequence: CASRLGDPGVGELFF. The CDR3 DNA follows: TGTGCCAGCAGGCTTGGAGACCCTGGGGTCGGGGAGCTGTTTTTT.

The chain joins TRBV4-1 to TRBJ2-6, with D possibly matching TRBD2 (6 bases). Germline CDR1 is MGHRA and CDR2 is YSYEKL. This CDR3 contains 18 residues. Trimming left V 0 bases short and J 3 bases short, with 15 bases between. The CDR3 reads CASSQDGAGGSGANVLTF. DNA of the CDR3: TGCGCCAGCAGCCAAGATGGGGCCGGGGGTAGTGGGGCCAACGTCCTGACTTTC.

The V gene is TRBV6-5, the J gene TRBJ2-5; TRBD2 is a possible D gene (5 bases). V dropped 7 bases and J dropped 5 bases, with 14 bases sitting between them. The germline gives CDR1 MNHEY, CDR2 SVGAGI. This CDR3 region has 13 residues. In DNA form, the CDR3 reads TGTGCCAGCAAAGTAGAGGGTTTGGAGACCCAGTACTTC. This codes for CASKVEGLETQYF.

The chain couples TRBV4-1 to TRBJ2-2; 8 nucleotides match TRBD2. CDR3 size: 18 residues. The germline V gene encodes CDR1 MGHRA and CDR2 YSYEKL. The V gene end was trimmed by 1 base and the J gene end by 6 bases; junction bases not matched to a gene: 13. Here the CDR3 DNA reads TGCGCCAGCAGCCAAGGACCCGGGACTAGATATTCTTCCGGGGAGCTGTTTTTT. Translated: CASSQGPGTRYSSGELFF.

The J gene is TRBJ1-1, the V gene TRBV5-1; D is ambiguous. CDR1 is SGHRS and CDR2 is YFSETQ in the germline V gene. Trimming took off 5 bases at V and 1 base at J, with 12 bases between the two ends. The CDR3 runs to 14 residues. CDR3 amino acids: CASSLSVPNTEAFF. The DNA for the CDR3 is TGCGCCAGCAGTCTAAGCGTTCCGAACACTGAAGCTTTCTTT.

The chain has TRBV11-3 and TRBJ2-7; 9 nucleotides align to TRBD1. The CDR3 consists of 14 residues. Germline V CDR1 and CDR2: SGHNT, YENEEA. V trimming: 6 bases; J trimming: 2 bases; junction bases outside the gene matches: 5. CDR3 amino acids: CASRPGQGAYEQYF. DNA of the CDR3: TGTGCCAGCAGACCGGGACAGGGAGCCTACGAGCAGTACTTC.

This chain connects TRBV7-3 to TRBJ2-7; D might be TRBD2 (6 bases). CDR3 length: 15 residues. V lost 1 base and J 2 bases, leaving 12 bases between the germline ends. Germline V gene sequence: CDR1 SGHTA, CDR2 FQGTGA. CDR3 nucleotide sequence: TGTGCCAGCAGCTTAATGCTAGCGCCCACCTACGAGCAGTACTTC. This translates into CASSLMLAPTYEQYF.

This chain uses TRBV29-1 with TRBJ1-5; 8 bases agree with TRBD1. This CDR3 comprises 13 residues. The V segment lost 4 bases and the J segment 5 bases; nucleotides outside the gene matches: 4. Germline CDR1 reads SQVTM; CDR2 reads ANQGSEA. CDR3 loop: CSVVETGDQPQHF. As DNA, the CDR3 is TGCAGCGTTGTTGAGACAGGGGATCAGCCCCAGCATTTT.

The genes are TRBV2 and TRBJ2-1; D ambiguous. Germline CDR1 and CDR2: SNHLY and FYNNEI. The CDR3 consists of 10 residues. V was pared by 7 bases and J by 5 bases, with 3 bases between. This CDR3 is CASTDNEQFF. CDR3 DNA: TGTGCCAGCACGGACAATGAGCAGTTCTTC.

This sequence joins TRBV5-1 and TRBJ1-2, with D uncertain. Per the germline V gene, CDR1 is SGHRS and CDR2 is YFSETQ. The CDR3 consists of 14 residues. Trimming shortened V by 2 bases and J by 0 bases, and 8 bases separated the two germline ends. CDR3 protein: CASSFQPSNYGYTF. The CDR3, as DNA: TGCGCCAGCAGCTTCCAACCATCTAACTATGGCTACACCTTC.

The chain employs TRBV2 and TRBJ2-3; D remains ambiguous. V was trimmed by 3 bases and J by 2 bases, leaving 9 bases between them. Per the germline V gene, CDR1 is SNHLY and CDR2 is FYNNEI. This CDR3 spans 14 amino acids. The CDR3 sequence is CASSDWPFTDTQYF. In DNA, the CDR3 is TGTGCCAGCAGTGATTGGCCATTCACAGATACGCAGTATTTT. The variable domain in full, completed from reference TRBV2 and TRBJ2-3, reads EPEVTQTPSHQVTQMGQEVILRCVPISNHLYFYWYRQILGQKVEFLVSFYNNEISEKSEIFDDQFSVERPDGSNFTLKIRSTKLEDSAMYFCASSDWPFTDTQYFGPGTRLTVL.